The source of this T cell receptor (beta chain) is a study of a mutant IDH1 vaccine in newly diagnosed glioma. As for time point: week 11, during vaccination. Each dose of the vaccine consisted of 300 ug of mutant IDH1 20-mer peptide, with topical imiquimod. As regards this clone: The antigen is unknown.

This table comes from immunoSEQ multiplex PCR, and its TCRdb copy is limited to in-frame clones, with some not included. Here the sample spans around 57,000 clones, roughly 90% being singletons. Trimming took off 2 bases at V and 1 base at J, with 12 bases between the two ends. The CDR3 sequence is 15 residues long. Per the germline V gene, CDR1 is MNHEY and CDR2 is SVGAGI. This receptor was identified in a middle-aged man with glioma. Sequences were derived from PBMCs, sampled from a glioma patient whose treatment included an IDH1 peptide vaccine. The chain combines TRBV6-5 with TRBJ2-7; a possible D gene is TRBD1 (5 bases). In nucleotides, the CDR3 is TGTGCCAGCAGTTACCCCCACGACAGTTCCTACGAGCAGTACTTC. It is translated as CASSYPHDSSYEQYF.